This TCR beta chain was observed in a study of shared clonotypes between healthy human individuals. General study findings and limits: A handful of donors had 5% to 6% of their naive CD4 clonotypes in common. How much donors shared clonotypes was expected to be affected by sequencing depth.

Some clones are missing from TCRdb's copy, which holds only in-frame ones; the method was immunoSEQ multiplex PCR. Altogether 2 million to 3 million clones are present, around 94% being singletons, with the ten largest covering 0.11% to 0.15%. Germline V gene data show CDR1 as SEHNR and CDR2 as FQNEAQ (reference sequence). The V gene lost 4 bases and the J gene lost 2 bases, with 5 bases spanning the gap. CDR3 size: 13 residues. A note on this clone: The antigen remains undetermined.

Sequences were obtained from naive CD4+ T cells sorted from blood. Subset specified: CD45RA+ positively selected. The sequence was collected from a man in his late teens or twenties in good health. V usage is TRBV7-9 and J usage is TRBJ2-2; D remains ambiguous. This chain's CDR3 is CASSSINTGELFF. CDR3 DNA: TGTGCCAGCAGCTCAATAAACACCGGGGAGCTGTTTTTT.